This T cell receptor beta chain appears in the sequencing data of a study of cytomegalovirus exposure and HLA in healthy donors. Study-wide results and caveats: Most TCR beta V segments were productive about 87% or about 30% of the time in an earlier analysis.

Both 60 Vbeta primers and 13 Jbeta primers went into the PCR. Profiling relied on immunoSEQ multiplex PCR, and the TCRdb table lists in-frame clones only, not all of them. The sample lists 25,000 to 30,000 clones, approximately 62% occurring once. The CDR3 has 13 amino acids. V was shortened by 5 bases and J by 0 bases, with 7 bases between the two germline ends. Germline loops: CDR1 SGHVS, CDR2 FNYEAQ. This clone was seen a few times. Antigen specificity is unknown. The source is a male donor in good health and CMV-seropositive. The chain uses TRBV7-6 and TRBJ1-1, with D perhaps matching TRBD1 (6 bases). The source material was PBMCs. In nucleotides, the CDR3 is TGTGCCAGCAGCACAGGGATGAACACTGAAGCTTTCTTT. Translated, it gives CASSTGMNTEAFF.